The sequence of this T cell receptor (beta chain) was determined in a study of Graves' ophthalmopathy and Graves' hyperthyroidism. Study in general: The blood sample was drawn at first diagnosis and before any treatment.

Regarding the study as a whole: Ophthalmopathy was separated from stable hyperthyroidism by a 13-signature model with about 86% sensitivity and around 84% specificity. Blood also contained most of the expanded thyroid clonotypes above 0.001 frequency.

Losses at the gene ends were 6 bases for V and 5 bases for J; bases not matched to a gene: 3. Germline CDR1 reads MNHEY; CDR2 reads SMNVEV (reference sequence). This CDR3 has 13 residues. Amplification targeted the TCR beta CDR3 regions, with RNA transcripts as the source material. An initial RT-PCR round employing HTBI primers preceded a second-round multiplex PCR. TCRdb reprocessed the multiplex PCR reads via MiXCR and lists one record per CDR3 protein. The sample shows under 350,000 distinct CDR3 sequences, roughly 16% of them seen only once. This clonotype appeared a few times. Its antigen remains unidentified. An approximately 10 ml volume of fresh peripheral blood provided the PBMCs.

The TCR originated in an adult man with Graves' ophthalmopathy. This sequence joins TRBV27 and TRBJ1-1; 10 bases agree with TRBD1. Source material: peripheral blood. CDR3 protein: CASRMGQGTEAFF. CDR3 DNA: TGTGCCAGCAGAATGGGACAGGGGACTGAAGCTTTCTTT.